Sequencing of this TCR beta chain was carried out in a study of blood T cells in healthy people across ages. Study findings and constraints: The fall in TCR beta diversity per million T cells was roughly linear with age.

Combining a sample-barcoded 5' primer with a J-beta primer mix, a second PCR ran for roughly 7 to 12 cycles. The study obtained at least 2.5 million CDR3-containing paired-end reads from every sample. Via MiXCR, TCRdb re-called the 5' RACE reads, giving one row per CDR3 protein. The data hold about 640,000 distinct CDR3 sequences, with 58% observed a single time. Trimming removed 0 bases at V and 0 bases at J, with 8 bases between. The CDR3 sequence is 15 residues long. CDR1 is SQVTM, CDR2 ANQGSEA, per germline. This clonotype was detected only a few times. Its specificity is unknown. The donors, all healthy, were Caucasians living in Russia, aged about 6 to 100. Samples had at least 7 million PBMCs isolated from them.

The clonotype comes from a man in his 60s in good health. The chain recombines TRBV29-1 with TRBJ2-2; D is uncertain. Source material: blood. In nucleotides, the CDR3 is TGCAGCGTTGAAGATCTTGATACGAACACCGGGGAGCTGTTTTTT. It yields the protein CSVEDLDTNTGELFF.